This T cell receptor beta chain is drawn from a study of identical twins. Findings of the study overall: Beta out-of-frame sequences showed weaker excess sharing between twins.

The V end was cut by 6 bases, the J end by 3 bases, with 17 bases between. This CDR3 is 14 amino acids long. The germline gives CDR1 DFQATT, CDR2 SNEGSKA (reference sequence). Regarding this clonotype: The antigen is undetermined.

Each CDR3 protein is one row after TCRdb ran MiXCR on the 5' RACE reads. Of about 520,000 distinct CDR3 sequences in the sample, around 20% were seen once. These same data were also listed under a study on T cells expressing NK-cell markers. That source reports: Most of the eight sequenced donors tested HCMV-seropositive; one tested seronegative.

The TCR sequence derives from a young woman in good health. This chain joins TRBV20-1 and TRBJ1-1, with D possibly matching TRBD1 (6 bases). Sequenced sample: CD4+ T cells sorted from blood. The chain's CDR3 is CSAPTRGVDTEAFF. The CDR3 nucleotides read TGCAGTGCGCCGACGAGGGGGGTTGACACTGAAGCTTTCTTT.